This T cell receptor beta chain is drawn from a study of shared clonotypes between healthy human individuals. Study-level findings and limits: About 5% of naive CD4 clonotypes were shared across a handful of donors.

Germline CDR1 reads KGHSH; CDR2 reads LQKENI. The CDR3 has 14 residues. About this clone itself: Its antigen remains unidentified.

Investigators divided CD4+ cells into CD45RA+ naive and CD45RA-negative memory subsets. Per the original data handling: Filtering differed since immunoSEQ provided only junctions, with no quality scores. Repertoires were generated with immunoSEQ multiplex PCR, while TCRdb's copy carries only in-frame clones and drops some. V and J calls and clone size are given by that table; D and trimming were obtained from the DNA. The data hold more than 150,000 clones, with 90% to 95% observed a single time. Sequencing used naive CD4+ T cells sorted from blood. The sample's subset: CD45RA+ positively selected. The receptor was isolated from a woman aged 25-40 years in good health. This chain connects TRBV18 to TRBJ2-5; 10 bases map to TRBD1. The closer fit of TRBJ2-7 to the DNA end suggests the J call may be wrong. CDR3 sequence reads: CASSGTGEPYEQYF. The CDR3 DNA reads TGTGCCAGCTCTGGGACAGGGGAACCCTACGAGCAGTACTTC.